A selection of T cell receptor beta chains follows, all from one sample in a study of blood T cell repertoires in COVID-19. The table came from immunoSEQ multiplex PCR; TCRdb's copy has only in-frame clones and leaves some out. This table has roughly 400,000 clones, 70% to 90% appearing once. The sample consisted of PBMCs or T cells enriched from blood (not recorded which). These receptor sequences come from a woman between 18 and 29 years old who had been exposed to COVID-19. CDR3s include the opening cysteine and the closing phenylalanine or tryptophan. A D gene is named only where the DNA matches it firmly. A row's size may be missing; if present it is once, few, many or a size class.

>TRBD2|.|TRBJ2-1|TRBV18
CASSPGAGVAYNEQFF
TGTGCCAGCTCACCCGGGGCGGGGGTGGCCTACAATGAGCAGTTCTTC
>TRBD1|.|TRBJ1-1|TRBV23-1
CASSQSRGTGHTEAFF
TGCGCCAGCAGTCAATCGAGGGGGACAGGGCACACTGAAGCTTTCTTT
>.|.|TRBJ1-5|TRBV10-1
CASSPSPSNQPQHF
TGCGCCAGCAGTCCATCCCCTAGCAATCAGCCCCAGCATTTT
>.|once|TRBJ1-4|TRBV18
CASSPRAGTTNEKLFF
TGTGCCAGCTCACCCCGGGCCGGGACAACTAATGAAAAACTGTTTTTT
>.|.|TRBJ2-1|TRBV28
CASSSPTGDGYNEQFF
TGTGCCAGCAGCAGCCCTACGGGAGATGGGTACAATGAGCAGTTCTTC
>TRBD1|.|TRBJ1-2|TRBV7-2
CASRDRFYGYTF
TGTGCCAGCAGGGACAGGTTCTATGGCTACACCTTC
>.|.|TRBJ1-6|TRBV15
CATSRSGSPLHF
TGTGCCACCAGCAGATCAGGTTCACCCCTCCACTTT
>.|.|TRBJ2-5|TRBV7-8
CASSLGRTSETQYF
TGTGCCAGCAGCTTGGGGAGAACATCGGAGACCCAGTACTTC
>.|.|TRBJ1-4|TRBV30
CAWSLGASTNEKLFF
TGTGCCTGGAGTCTGGGGGCTTCAACTAATGAAAAACTGTTTTTT
>TRBD1|few|TRBJ2-7|TRBV7-9
CASSPRTGNYEQYF
TGTGCCAGCAGCCCTAGGACAGGGAACTACGAGCAGTACTTC
>TRBD2|.|TRBJ2-2|TRBV5-5
CASRMTSGGFDTGELFF
TGTGCCAGCAGAATGACTAGCGGGGGGTTCGACACCGGGGAGCTGTTTTTT
>.|.|TRBJ2-1|TRBV19
CASSPTAYNEQFF
TGTGCCAGTAGCCCCACAGCCTACAATGAGCAGTTCTTC
>TRBD1|.|TRBJ1-1|TRBV5-5
CASSLVVSGGTEAFF
TGTGCCAGCAGCTTGGTTGTGTCAGGGGGCACTGAAGCTTTCTTT
>.|.|TRBJ1-1|TRBV5-8
CASSAGVAVPEAFF
TGTGCCAGCAGCGCGGGGGTCGCGGTCCCTGAAGCTTTCTTT
>TRBD1|.|TRBJ1-1|TRBV18
CASRERPGGEAFF
TGTGCCAGCCGAGAGAGACCAGGGGGTGAAGCTTTCTTT
>.|.|TRBJ2-5|TRBV19
CASSIVRTEIMGETQYF
TGTGCCAGTAGTATAGTTAGGACAGAAATCATGGGAGAGACCCAGTACTTC
>TRBD2|.|TRBJ2-5|TRBV2
CASSELARGGMKTQYF
TGTGCCAGCAGTGAACTAGCCCGGGGGGGCATGAAGACCCAGTACTTC
>.|.|TRBJ2-2|TRBV27
CASSEGAGELFF
TGTGCCAGCAGCGAGGGGGCCGGGGAGCTGTTTTTT
>TRBD2|.|TRBJ2-7|TRBV6-5
CASSKTSGDIYEQYF
TGTGCCAGCAGTAAAACTAGCGGGGACATCTACGAGCAGTACTTC
>TRBD2|once|TRBJ2-1|TRBV11-2
CASSTLAGGHNEQFF
TGTGCCAGCAGCACACTAGCGGGGGGGCACAATGAGCAGTTCTTC
>.|.|TRBJ1-1|TRBV7-2
CASSLALGREGSF
TGTGCCAGCAGCTTAGCATTAGGTCGGGAAGGTTCCTTT
>.|.|TRBJ2-1|TRBV4-2
CASSTSIRSSYNEQFF
TGTGCCAGCAGCACGTCGATTAGAAGCTCCTACAATGAGCAGTTCTTC
>TRBD2|.|TRBJ2-2|TRBV5-1
CASSFSRIAGGSRNTGELFF
TGCGCCAGCAGCTTTTCCCGGATAGCGGGGGGGTCGAGGAACACCGGGGAGCTGTTTTTT